The next 24 T cell receptor beta chains were all read from a single sample in a study of CD8 T cells in Susac syndrome. Random hexamers were used to reverse transcribe roughly 0.45 to 1 ug of RNA. MiXCR, run by TCRdb on the immunoSEQ multiplex PCR reads, gives a single entry per CDR3 protein. The sample shows about 140,000 distinct CDR3 sequences, about 95% of them seen only once. The sample was CD4+ T cells from PBMCs. All receptors come from a human donor with Susac syndrome.

This chain joins TRBV6-2 or TRBV6-3 and TRBJ2-5, with D tentatively TRBD2 (6 bases). The CDR3 sequence is 14 residues long. CDR1 MNHEY and CDR2 SVGEGT come from the germline V gene. The V end lost 2 bases, the J end lost 0 bases, and 7 bases lay between the germline ends. Here the CDR3 reads CASSYAGNQETQYF. In DNA, the CDR3 is TGTGCCAGCAGTTACGCGGGGAACCAAGAGACCCAGTACTTC.

CDR3 amino acids: CSAMSGSSYNEQFF. CDR3 nucleotides: TGCAGTGCTATGAGCGGTAGCTCCTACAATGAGCAGTTCTTC. This chain links TRBV20-1 with TRBJ2-1; D perhaps matches TRBD2 (5 bases). Germline-derived CDR1 and CDR2 are DFQATT and SNEGSKA (reference sequence). V lost 4 bases, J lost 0 bases, and 10 bases lay in between. The CDR3 spans 14 residues.

The rearrangement uses TRBV7-3 and TRBJ2-7, with D possibly being TRBD2 (5 bases). V lost 5 bases to trimming and J lost 4 bases, with 12 bases between them. The CDR3 has 13 amino acids. Germline CDR1 SGHTA, CDR2 FQGTGA. Written as DNA, the CDR3 is TGTGCCAGCAGCAAGGGTAGCGAGTACGAGCAGTACTTC. This encodes CASSKGSEYEQYF.

The chain has TRBV20-1 and TRBJ1-1, with D perhaps matching TRBD1 (5 bases). This CDR3 contains 13 residues. Trimming cost V 6 bases and J 0 bases, with 11 bases left between them. Germline values: CDR1 DFQATT, CDR2 SNEGSKA (reference sequence). CDR3 amino acids: CSARQSMNTEAFF. CDR3 nucleotide sequence: TGCAGTGCAAGACAGTCCATGAACACTGAAGCTTTCTTT.

The rearrangement links TRBV30 to TRBJ2-7; D gene ambiguous. Trimming took off 0 bases at V and 0 bases at J, with 6 bases between the two ends. The CDR3 covers 13 residues. Germline CDR1 reads GTSNPN; CDR2 reads SVGIG (reference sequence). CDR3 DNA sequence: TGTGCCTGGAGTGTAGAAAGCTCCTACGAGCAGTACTTC. Translated, it gives CAWSVESSYEQYF.

This clonotype was recorded only once. The chain is built from TRBV15 and TRBJ2-1; D is possibly TRBD1 (6 bases). This CDR3 is 20 amino acids long. V shed 3 bases and J shed 8 bases, with 32 bases lying between them. Germline V gives CDR1 LNHNV, CDR2 YYDKDF (reference sequence). The CDR3 spells CATSSTKTATGDPLGHEQFF. The DNA for the CDR3 is TGTGCCACCAGCAGTACTAAGACTGCGACAGGCGACCCCCTTGGTCATGAGCAGTTCTTC.

The chain combines TRBV7-3 with TRBJ2-3; D ambiguous. This CDR3 comprises 14 residues. Trimming cost V 2 bases and J 2 bases, with 8 bases left between them. The germline gives CDR1 SGHTA, CDR2 FQGTGA. The CDR3 is CASSLAAATDTQYF. Written as DNA, the CDR3 is TGTGCCAGCAGCTTAGCTGCAGCCACAGATACGCAGTATTTT.

The chain uses TRBV4-1 and TRBJ2-1; D not certain. With 3 bases removed from V and 4 bases from J, the gap between germline ends came to 22 bases. The CDR3 has 18 amino acids. The germline gives CDR1 MGHRA, CDR2 YSYEKL. The DNA for the CDR3 is TGCGCCAGCAGCCACGGATCCTCATTTTTTGGACCATACAATGAGCAGTTCTTC. Its translation is CASSHGSSFFGPYNEQFF.

This clonotype has just one count. This chain uses TRBV5-1 with TRBJ1-1; 7 bases line up with TRBD1. Germline V gene data show CDR1 as SGHRS and CDR2 as YFSETQ. The CDR3 length is 16 residues. The junction had 5 bases not matched to a gene; V was cut back by 0 bases and J by 0 bases. The CDR3 loop is CASSLEQGVMNTEAFF. In nucleotides, the CDR3 is TGCGCCAGCAGCTTGGAGCAGGGGGTAATGAACACTGAAGCTTTCTTT.

The gene calls are TRBV29-1 and TRBJ2-3, with TRBD2 as a possible D gene (5 bases). The V end lost 2 bases, the J end lost 0 bases, and 12 bases lay between the germline ends. Germline values: CDR1 SQVTM, CDR2 ANQGSEA. This CDR3 is 15 amino acids long. CDR3 nucleotides: TGCAGCGTTGAAACTAGGACCTCTAGCACAGATACGCAGTATTTT. Its protein is CSVETRTSSTDTQYF.

This rearrangement joins TRBV4-3 to TRBJ2-3, with 13 bases fitting TRBD2. Germline trimming cut 0 bases from V and 7 bases from J; bases unmatched to any gene: 4. CDR1 and CDR2 from the germline V gene are LGHNA and YSLEER. The CDR3 has 16 amino acids. CDR3 amino acids: CASSQDRLAGGNTQYF. In DNA, the CDR3 is TGCGCCAGCAGCCAAGATCGACTAGCGGGAGGTAATACGCAGTATTTT.

V is TRBV30 and J is TRBJ1-1; TRBD1 matches at 7 bases. J gave up 7 bases and V 2 bases, and 4 bases lay outside the gene matches. The CDR3 is 12 amino acids. The germline V gene has CDR1 GTSNPN and CDR2 SVGIG (reference sequence). The CDR3 loop is CAWSFRGSEAFF. The CDR3 region has the DNA TGTGCCTGGAGTTTCAGGGGGAGTGAAGCTTTCTTT.

The chain is built from TRBV21-1 and TRBJ2-3; the D call of TRBD2 is as the table states it, not checked on the DNA. TRBV21-1 is a pseudogene locus. This CDR3 contains 15 residues. The CDR3 reads CASSTWTSGTDTQYF. Written as DNA, the CDR3 is TGTGCCAGCAGCACCTGGACTAGCGGCACAGATACGCAGTATTTT.

J is TRBJ2-4 and V is TRBV28; TRBD1 or TRBD2 may be the D gene (5 bases each). The CDR3 has 14 amino acids. Germline V CDR1 and CDR2: MDHEN, SYDVKM. V was cut by 3 bases and J by 6 bases, with 12 bases left in between. This CDR3 is CASSLIRDPNIQYF. Here the CDR3 DNA reads TGTGCCAGCAGTTTGATCAGGGACCCAAACATTCAGTACTTC.

This chain connects TRBV27 to TRBJ2-2; D gene unclear. The V end was cut by 6 bases, the J end by 4 bases, with 15 bases between. The CDR3 runs to 15 residues. CDR1 is MNHEY and CDR2 is SMNVEV in the germline V gene (reference sequence). CDR3 sequence: CASSLGPGGTGELFF. CDR3 nucleotide sequence: TGTGCCAGCAGCCTTGGACCGGGTGGCACCGGGGAGCTGTTTTTT.

The chain employs TRBV6-5 and TRBJ1-2; D is undetermined. CDR3 length: 12 amino acids. V lost 7 bases, J lost 6 bases, and 12 bases lay in between. Per the germline V gene, CDR1 is MNHEY and CDR2 is SVGAGI. The CDR3 is CASKTTGNGYTF. Here the CDR3 DNA reads TGTGCCAGCAAGACCACTGGGAATGGCTACACCTTC.

The V and J genes are TRBV19 and TRBJ2-7, with 7 positions matching TRBD1. Germline V gene sequence: CDR1 LNHDA, CDR2 SQIVND (reference sequence). V lost 9 bases and J lost 2; bases outside the gene matches: 7. This CDR3 is 13 amino acids long. This CDR3 is CASARDSPYEQYF. DNA of the CDR3: TGTGCCAGCGCACGGGACAGCCCCTACGAGCAGTACTTC. The entire variable domain, with the rest obtained from reference TRBV19 and TRBJ2-7, is as follows: DGGITQSPKYLFRKEGQNVTLSCEQNLNHDAMYWYRQDPGQGLRLIYYSQIVNDFQKGDIAEGYSVSREKKESFPLTVTSAQKNPTAFYLCASARDSPYEQYFGPGTRLTVT.

This chain connects TRBV20-1 to TRBJ2-7; D perhaps matches TRBD1 (5 bases). Germline V gene lookup returns CDR1 DFQATT and CDR2 SNEGSKA (reference sequence). The CDR3 has 13 amino acids. Trimming cost V 5 bases and J 3 bases, with 14 bases left between them. The CDR3 coding sequence is TGCAGTGCTCCCAGGGTGGGTGGCTACGAGCAGTACTTC. It encodes CSAPRVGGYEQYF.

V and J are TRBV29-1 and TRBJ2-5; 7 nucleotides align to TRBD2. V lost 3 bases, J lost 2 bases, and 3 bases stayed unmatched. Looked up from germline, CDR1 is SQVTM and CDR2 is ANQGSEA. The CDR3 has 13 amino acids. CDR3 loop: CSVDGRPQETQYF. DNA of the CDR3: TGCAGCGTTGACGGGAGGCCACAAGAGACCCAGTACTTC.

The rearrangement joins TRBV13 to TRBJ1-2, with unresolved D. V was shortened by 6 bases and J by 8 bases, with 19 bases between the two germline ends. The germline V gene has CDR1 PRHDT and CDR2 FYEKMQ (reference sequence). There are 14 residues in the CDR3. The CDR3 nucleotides read TGTGCCAGCAGTCCTATATATCCGACGGGAGGCTACACCTTC. It codes for CASSPIYPTGGYTF.

In its sample, this clonotype was seen once. The J gene is TRBJ2-2, the V gene TRBV7-8, with D unclear. Per germline, CDR1 SGHVS and CDR2 FQNEAQ. The CDR3 is 15 residues long. Trimming removed 5 bases from V and 2 bases from J, with 12 bases in between. CDR3 residues: CASSISPTNTGELFF. The CDR3 DNA reads TGTGCCAGCAGCATCTCCCCTACCAACACCGGGGAGCTGTTTTTT.

The rearrangement uses TRBV28 and TRBJ1-1; 7 bases fit TRBD1. The CDR3 extends over 19 amino acids. CDR1 and CDR2 from the germline V gene are MDHEN and SYDVKM. Trimming removed 2 bases from V and 0 bases from J; junction bases left unmatched: 15. The CDR3 sequence: CASSLPRQGMRWLNTEAFF. CDR3 bases: TGTGCCAGCAGTTTACCTCGACAGGGTATGAGATGGTTGAACACTGAAGCTTTCTTT.

The chain joins TRBV5-1 to TRBJ2-5, with a weak D call TRBD1 (5 bases). Germline values: CDR1 SGHRS, CDR2 YFSETQ. This CDR3 region has 13 residues. V lost 5 bases and J lost 5, with 13 bases in between. The CDR3 sequence is CASSGQGVETQYF. DNA for the CDR3: TGCGCCAGCAGTGGGCAGGGTGTGGAGACCCAGTACTTC.

The rearrangement joins TRBV29-1 to TRBJ1-1; D gene uncertain. The germline V gene has CDR1 SQVTM and CDR2 ANQGSEA. The V and J ends lost 4 bases and 4 bases respectively, with 16 bases between them. This CDR3 is 14 amino acids long. Written as DNA, the CDR3 is TGCAGCGTTGTCTCGGTGGGGTTGGGCACTGAAGCTTTCTTT. It is translated as CSVVSVGLGTEAFF.